This T cell receptor (beta chain) was recovered during a study of blood T cell repertoires in COVID-19. Study summary: From T cells, B-cell-depleted T cells, or PBMCs came the material, which was cDNA or gDNA.

Authors' analysis steps: Reference gene primer amplification gave estimated nucleated cell counts. Clones were read by immunoSEQ multiplex PCR, and TCRdb kept only the in-frame ones, dropping some. The V and J calls and clone size were taken over from that table, and D and trimming were inferred from the DNA. The sample holds approximately 160,000 clones, more than 90% seen once. Germline CDR1 is SNHLY and CDR2 is FYNNEI. The CDR3 has 15 amino acids. Unmatched junction bases numbered 11, after V lost 6 bases and J lost 8 bases. The sequence came from a man between 60 and 75 years old with active or convalescent COVID-19. The chain is built from TRBV2 and TRBJ1-4, with 8 bases lining up with TRBD1. Sample: peripheral blood. The CDR3 sequence: CASSLIGQGGEKLFF. The CDR3 DNA is TGTGCCAGCAGCCTTATCGGACAGGGAGGAGAAAAACTGTTTTTT. Using reference TRBV2 and TRBJ1-4 for the parts outside the CDR3, the full variable domain is EPEVTQTPSHQVTQMGQEVILRCVPISNHLYFYWYRQILGQKVEFLVSFYNNEISEKSEIFDDQFSVERPDGSNFTLKIRSTKLEDSAMYFCASSLIGQGGEKLFFGSGTQLSVL.